These 15 T cell receptor beta chains share one sample of origin, sequenced in a study of blood T cell repertoires in COVID-19. The protocol was immunoSEQ multiplex PCR, while the TCRdb copy is restricted to in-frame clones and leaves out a portion. This table has about 270,000 clones, roughly 93% appearing once. Sequenced sample: PBMCs or T cells enriched from blood (not recorded which). These receptors were collected from a middle-aged woman with acute COVID-19.

The chain combines TRBV5-1 with TRBJ2-1; 10 nucleotides agree with TRBD2. The CDR3 length is 15 residues. CDR1 SGHRS and CDR2 YFSETQ come from the germline V gene. Trimming at V came to 3 bases and at J to 5 bases, leaving 5 bases not matched to a gene. The chain's CDR3 is CASSSSGRADNEQFF. Here the CDR3 DNA reads TGCGCCAGCAGCTCGAGCGGGAGGGCAGACAATGAGCAGTTCTTC.

This chain links TRBV7-9 with TRBJ2-1; D is undetermined. Trimming removed 5 bases from V and 9 bases from J, with 8 bases in between. The CDR3 covers 11 residues. Germline V gene data show CDR1 as SEHNR and CDR2 as FQNEAQ (reference sequence). The chain's CDR3 is CASSPLREQFF. DNA for the CDR3: TGTGCCAGCAGCCCCCTACGTGAGCAGTTCTTC.

The chain recombines TRBV11-1 with TRBJ1-2, with a weak D call TRBD1 (6 bases). V lost 4 bases and J 8 bases, leaving 11 bases between the germline ends. The CDR3 contains 12 residues. Germline CDR1 is SGHAT and CDR2 is FQDESV (reference sequence). This chain's CDR3 is CASSYGQKGYTF. The CDR3 region has the DNA TGTGCCAGCAGCTACGGACAGAAGGGCTACACCTTC.

This clone was counted once. V and J are TRBV19 and TRBJ1-5, with 7 bases lining up with TRBD1. J was trimmed by 11 bases and V by 3 bases; bases with no gene match: 7. The CDR3 sequence is 13 residues long. Germline-derived CDR1 and CDR2 are LNHDA and SQIVND (reference sequence). The CDR3 DNA follows: TGTGCCAGTAGTATGGGACAGCGCGACGCCCAGCATTTT. It translates to CASSMGQRDAQHF.

CDR3 in DNA: TGTGCCACCGGGACTAGCGGCCTTGAACAGTTCTTC. Translating gives CATGTSGLEQFF. This chain uses TRBV10-3 with TRBJ2-1, with 11 bases matching TRBD2. V gave up 10 bases and J gave up 13 bases; unmatched junction bases: 9. This CDR3 comprises 12 residues. The germline V gene has CDR1 ENHRY and CDR2 SYGVKD.

The chain couples TRBV4-1 to TRBJ2-2; 8 bases map to TRBD2. V gave up 1 base and J gave up 5 bases; unmatched junction bases: 6. This CDR3 comprises 16 residues. Germline V gene lookup returns CDR1 MGHRA and CDR2 YSYEKL. In DNA form, the CDR3 reads TGCGCCAGCAGCCAAGGGTCAGCGGGAGTTACCGGGGAGCTGTTTTTT. This gives the protein CASSQGSAGVTGELFF.

The chain combines TRBV28 with TRBJ1-2; D might be TRBD1 (5 bases). The ends were cut back, 5 bases at V and 3 bases at J, with 16 bases in the middle. The CDR3 sequence is 15 residues long. Germline values: CDR1 MDHEN, CDR2 SYDVKM. The DNA of the CDR3 is TGTGCCAGCAGTCTTATGGACAAGCTTCACTATGGCTACACCTTC. Translating gives CASSLMDKLHYGYTF.

This chain connects TRBV30 to TRBJ2-2; D gene uncertain. V dropped 2 bases and J dropped 0 bases, with 16 bases sitting between them. Germline lookup yields CDR1 GTSNPN and CDR2 SVGIG (reference sequence). This CDR3 region has 17 residues. The CDR3 sequence is CAWSTRRHRSNTGELFF. The CDR3 DNA reads as TGTGCCTGGAGTACCCGCAGACACCGATCGAACACCGGGGAGCTGTTTTTT.

The chain uses TRBV3-1 (or the pseudogene TRBV3-2) and TRBJ1-6; maybe TRBD1 (6 bases). The CDR3 has 13 residues. The germline gives CDR1 LGHDT, CDR2 YNNKEL (reference sequence). Deletions cut 2 bases from V and 17 bases from J, with 16 bases between. As DNA, the CDR3 is TGTGCCAGCAGCCAAAACGGGGGAGGGGGAGTCCACTTT. Amino acid sequence: CASSQNGGGGVHF.

The CDR3 DNA reads TGTGCCAGCAGTTACGAGGACATAGCGGGAGGTAAATTGAATGAGCAGTTCTTC. Translation gives CASSYEDIAGGKLNEQFF. The genes are TRBV6-2 or TRBV6-3 and TRBJ2-1; 10 positions agree with TRBD2. The CDR3 length is 18 residues. Germline assignment: CDR1 MNHEY and CDR2 SVGEGT. J gave up 7 bases and V 2 bases, and 14 bases lay outside the gene matches.

The sample holds a few counts of this clone. CDR3 in DNA: TGTGCCAGCAGTTTCACAGGGGACTATGGCTACACCTTC. This gives the protein CASSFTGDYGYTF. The rearrangement uses TRBV6-5 and TRBJ1-2, with TRBD1 matching 7 bases. The CDR3 is 13 amino acids. V shed 4 bases and J 3 bases; nucleotides not matched to a gene: 2. Germline V CDR1 and CDR2: MNHEY, SVGAGI.

The J gene is TRBJ1-5, the V gene TRBV18; perhaps TRBD1 as D (5 bases). CDR1 and CDR2 (germline): KGHSH, LQKENI. V shed 3 bases and J shed 2 bases, with 14 bases lying between them. The CDR3 contains 16 residues. For the CDR3, the DNA is TGTGCCAGCTCACCCCCCGGGGGTGGGGGCAATCAGCCCCAGCATTTT. It encodes CASSPPGGGGNQPQHF. The whole variable domain, remainder taken from reference TRBV18 and TRBJ1-5, is NAGVMQNPRHLVRRRGQEARLRCSPMKGHSHVYWYRQLPEEGLKFMVYLQKENIIDESGMPKERFSAEFPKEGPSILRIQQVVRGDSAAYFCASSPPGGGGNQPQHFGDGTRLSIL.

The V call is TRBV25-1, the J call TRBJ2-5, with D maybe TRBD2 (6 bases). The length of the CDR3 is 14 residues. Trimming stripped 0 bases from V and 2 bases from J, with 7 bases between. The germline V gene encodes CDR1 MGHDK and CDR2 SYGVNS. The CDR3 region is CASSEYRGQETQYF. Here the CDR3 DNA reads TGTGCCAGCAGTGAATATCGGGGGCAAGAGACCCAGTACTTC.

J is TRBJ2-5 and V is TRBV6-5; D is uncertain. The V end was cut by 7 bases, the J end by 9 bases, with 12 bases between. This CDR3 is 11 amino acids long. The germline V gene has CDR1 MNHEY and CDR2 SVGAGI. The CDR3 region is CASKTGWAQYF. CDR3 bases: TGTGCCAGCAAGACTGGGTGGGCCCAGTACTTC.

Only one count was recorded for this clone. This rearrangement joins TRBV18 to TRBJ1-2; weak D call: TRBD1 (6 bases). V lost 6 bases and J lost 1, with 12 bases in between. CDR1 and CDR2 (germline): KGHSH, LQKENI. This CDR3 region has 14 residues. The CDR3 bases are TGTGCCAGCTCGAGGGACACTCTTAACTATGGCTACACCTTC. Its translation: CASSRDTLNYGYTF.